This record covers a single T cell receptor (beta chain). This clone's antigen is unknown. No much larger clonotype is one base removed from it; base qualities were not supplied. The entry originates in a study of beta chain features in type 1 diabetes (dated by TCRdb to the late 2010s). Background on the whole study: Patients and healthy donors did not differ in mean age, gender distribution, total cell number or subset yield. Regulatory and stem cell-like memory subsets were obtained from only 8 patients and roughly eight healthy donors, while naive and central memory subsets were obtained from all 30 or so donors. Across all samples, around 99 million sorted cells were examined, and cell number per subset correlated strongly with RNA yield. In the study, TCRB repertoires of sorted circulating CD4+ T cell subsets from recently diagnosed type 1 diabetes patients were compared with those of matched healthy donors. What the study reported, not specific to this receptor: A moderate but significant shortening of TCRB CDR3 length was observed in type 1 diabetes patients in all four CD4+ subsets. Only small numbers of individuals were included in the HLA sub-analyses, which left unresolved whether HLA type had any influence on TCRB rearrangement. Patients with type 1 diabetes made fewer insertions and deleted more nucleotides at VDJ recombination sites, implying thymic rearrangement abnormalities. PCR might favor shorter templates, but patient and control samples were amplified and corrected together, so any skew would affect both groups equally. Sequencing cDNA rather than genomic DNA could over-represent highly expressing activated cells, although activation and CD3 levels did not differ between groups. Naive, central memory and regulatory TCRB repertoires appeared to be more alike among patients than among healthy donors.

The entire isolated RNA was reverse transcribed using the High Capacity cDNA Reverse Transcription Kit, and thus expressed TCRB transcripts were sequenced. Deep immunoSEQ sequencing was performed on naive, central memory and regulatory T cell samples, with an average of around 3.5 million total reads per sample. After sorted cells were lysed in RLT buffer, RNA was extracted with DNase-treated RNeasy Micro or Mini kits, with the choice depending on cell number. To prevent cross-contamination, each cell subset was processed individually, whereas patient and healthy donor samples were processed jointly. The immunoSEQ multiplex PCR was used to amplify TCRB sequences from cDNA, generating 87-bp fragments that spanned the CDR3 region. Sequencing of the amplicons was done on the Illumina HiSeq platform. As for how the authors treated the data: Synthetic template baselines were used to correct PCR bias computationally, reads within Hamming distance 2 were collapsed together, and singletons that could not be merged were discarded. Reads were aligned against IMGT so that V, D and J genes, CDR3 length and insertions or deletions at six rearrangement sites could be assigned. Within each subset, clonotype counts were normalized to sorted cell number, and only after that were true diversity and Gini coefficients computed with the tcR R package. The overlap coefficient, calculated on TCRB nucleotide sequences, was used to measure repertoire sharing. Out-of-frame TCRB sequences from naive cells were analyzed as a proxy for the pre-selection repertoire. TCRdb took this table from immuneACCESS and kept in-frame rearrangements with V and J called. Such tables lack part of the clones; where checked against another copy, unresolved V genes explain under half of the gap, and the rest is unexplained. V and J calls plus clone size are reproduced from that table; the DNA served to infer D and trimming. Across this sample there are 500,000 to 700,000 clones, with about 16% seen only once. The ten biggest clones cover approximately 0.099% of the sample.

The CDR3 runs 14 amino acids, cysteine and phenylalanine included. The entry retains the CDR3 DNA only, 42 bases that are in frame from base 1. The germline V gene encodes CDR1 ENHRY and CDR2 SYGVKD. V drops 2 bases and J drops 9 bases, leaving 14 bases in between. From each donor, a single peripheral blood sample of 100 to 150 mL on average was drawn into heparinised tubes. Naive, central memory, regulatory and stem cell-like memory CD4+ T cells were sorted on a BD FACSAria II using a panel including CD45RO, CCR7, CD25, CD127, CD95 and CD27. Every sorted population had a purity above 95%. PBMCs were separated immediately by Lymphoprep density gradient centrifugation and were stained directly, without being cultured. To minimize batch effects, samples were stained and sorted in pairs, one healthy donor with one patient per experiment.

The rearrangement combines TRBV10-3 with TRBJ1-5, with TRBD1 perhaps the D gene, on 5 matching bases. Sequencing was carried out using naive CD4+ T cells from blood. The cell subset or site label for this specimen denotes: true naive CD4+ T cells. The sequence was obtained from a man between 18 and 29 years old in good health. The CDR3 is CAISEGSPGRPQHF. The nucleotide sequence is given as TGTGCCATCAGTGAGGGGAGCCCGGGGCGGCCCCAGCATTTT.